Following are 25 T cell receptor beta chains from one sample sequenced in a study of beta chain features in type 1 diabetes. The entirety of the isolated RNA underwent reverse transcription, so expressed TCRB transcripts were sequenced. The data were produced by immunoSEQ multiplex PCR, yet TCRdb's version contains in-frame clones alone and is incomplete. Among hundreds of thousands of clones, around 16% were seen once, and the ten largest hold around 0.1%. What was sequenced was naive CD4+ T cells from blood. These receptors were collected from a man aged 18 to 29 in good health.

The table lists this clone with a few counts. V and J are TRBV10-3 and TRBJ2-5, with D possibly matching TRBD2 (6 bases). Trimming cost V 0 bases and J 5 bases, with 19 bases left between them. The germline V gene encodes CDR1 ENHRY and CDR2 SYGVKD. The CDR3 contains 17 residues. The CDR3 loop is CAISESGGPGVRETQYF. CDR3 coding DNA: TGTGCCATCAGTGAGTCCGGGGGTCCGGGAGTGAGGGAGACCCAGTACTTC.

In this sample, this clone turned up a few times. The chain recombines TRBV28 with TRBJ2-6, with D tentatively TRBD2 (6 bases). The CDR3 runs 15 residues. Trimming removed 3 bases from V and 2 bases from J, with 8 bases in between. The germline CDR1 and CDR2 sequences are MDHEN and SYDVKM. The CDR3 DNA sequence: TGTGCCAGCAGTTTTATAGCGGCTGGGGCCAACGTCCTGACTTTC. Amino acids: CASSFIAAGANVLTF.

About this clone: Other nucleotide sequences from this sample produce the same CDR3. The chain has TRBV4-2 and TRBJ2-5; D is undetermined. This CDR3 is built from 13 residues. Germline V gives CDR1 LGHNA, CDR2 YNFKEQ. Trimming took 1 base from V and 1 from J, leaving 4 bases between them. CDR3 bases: TGTGCCAGCAGCCAAGGTCCCCAAGAGACCCAGTACTTC. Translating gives CASSQGPQETQYF.

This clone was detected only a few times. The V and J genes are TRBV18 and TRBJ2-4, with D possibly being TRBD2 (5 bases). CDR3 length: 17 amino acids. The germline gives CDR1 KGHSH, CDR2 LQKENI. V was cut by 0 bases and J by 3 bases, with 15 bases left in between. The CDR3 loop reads CASSPPIPGFGKNIQYF. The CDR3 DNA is TGTGCCAGCTCACCACCGATCCCGGGGTTTGGCAAAAACATTCAGTACTTC. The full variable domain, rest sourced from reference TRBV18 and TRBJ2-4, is NAGVMQNPRHLVRRRGQEARLRCSPMKGHSHVYWYRQLPEEGLKFMVYLQKENIIDESGMPKERFSAEFPKEGPSILRIQQVVRGDSAAYFCASSPPIPGFGKNIQYFGAGTRLSVL.

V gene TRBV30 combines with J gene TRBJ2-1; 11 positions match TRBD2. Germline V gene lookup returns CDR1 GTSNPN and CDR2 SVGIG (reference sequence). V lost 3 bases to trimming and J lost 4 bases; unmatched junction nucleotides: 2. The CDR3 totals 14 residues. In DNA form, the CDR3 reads TGTGCCTGGAGACTAGCGGGGGAGTACAATGAGCAGTTCTTC. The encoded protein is CAWRLAGEYNEQFF.

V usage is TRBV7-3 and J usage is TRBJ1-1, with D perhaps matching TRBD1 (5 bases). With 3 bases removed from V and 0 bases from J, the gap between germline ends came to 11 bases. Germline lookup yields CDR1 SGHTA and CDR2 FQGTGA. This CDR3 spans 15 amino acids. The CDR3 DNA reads TGTGCCAGCAGCTTGTCCGGGACGGTGAACACTGAAGCTTTCTTT. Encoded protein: CASSLSGTVNTEAFF.

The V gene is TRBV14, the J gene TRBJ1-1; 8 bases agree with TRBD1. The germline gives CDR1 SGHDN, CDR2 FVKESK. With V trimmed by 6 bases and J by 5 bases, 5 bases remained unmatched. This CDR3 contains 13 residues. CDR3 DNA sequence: TGTGCCAGCAGTCAGGGGGCAGGAACTGAAGCTTTCTTT. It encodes CASSQGAGTEAFF.

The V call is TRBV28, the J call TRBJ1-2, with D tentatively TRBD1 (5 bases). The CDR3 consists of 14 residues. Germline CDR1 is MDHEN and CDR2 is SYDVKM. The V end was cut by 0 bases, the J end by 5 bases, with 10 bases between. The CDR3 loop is CASSLWARGYGYTF. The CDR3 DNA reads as TGTGCCAGCAGTTTATGGGCCCGGGGGTATGGCTACACCTTC.

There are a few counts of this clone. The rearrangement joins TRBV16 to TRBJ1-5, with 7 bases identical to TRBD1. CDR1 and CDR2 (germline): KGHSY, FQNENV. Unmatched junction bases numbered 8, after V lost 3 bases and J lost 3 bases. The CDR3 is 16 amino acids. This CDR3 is CASSHLIDRDNQPQHF. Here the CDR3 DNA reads TGTGCCAGCAGCCACCTTATTGACAGGGACAATCAGCCCCAGCATTTT.

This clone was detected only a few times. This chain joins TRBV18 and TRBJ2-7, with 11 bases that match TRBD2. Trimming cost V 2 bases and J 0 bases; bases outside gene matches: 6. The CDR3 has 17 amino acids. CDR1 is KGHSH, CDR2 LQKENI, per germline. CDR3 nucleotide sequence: TGTGCCAGCTCACCAACTAGCGGGAGAGCCGGCTCCTACGAGCAGTACTTC. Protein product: CASSPTSGRAGSYEQYF.

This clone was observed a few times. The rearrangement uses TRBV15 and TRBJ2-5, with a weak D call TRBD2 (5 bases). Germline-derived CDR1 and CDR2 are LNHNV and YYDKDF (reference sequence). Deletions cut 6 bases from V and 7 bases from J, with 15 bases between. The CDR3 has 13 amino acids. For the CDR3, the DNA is TGTGCCACCAGGACTGTCGCGGGTCGGACCCAGTACTTC. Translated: CATRTVAGRTQYF.

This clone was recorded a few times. CDR3 bases: TGTGCCAGCAGTTACCTCGACAAGAACACTGAAGCTTTCTTT. Protein product: CASSYLDKNTEAFF. This sequence joins TRBV2 and TRBJ1-1; D is uncertain. CDR1 and CDR2 from the germline V gene are SNHLY and FYNNEI. V lost 5 bases and J lost 1, with 11 bases in between. The CDR3 covers 14 residues. Looking up the rest from reference TRBV2 and TRBJ1-1 gives the full variable domain: EPEVTQTPSHQVTQMGQEVILRCVPISNHLYFYWYRQILGQKVEFLVSFYNNEISEKSEIFDDQFSVERPDGSNFTLKIRSTKLEDSAMYFCASSYLDKNTEAFFGQGTRLTVV.

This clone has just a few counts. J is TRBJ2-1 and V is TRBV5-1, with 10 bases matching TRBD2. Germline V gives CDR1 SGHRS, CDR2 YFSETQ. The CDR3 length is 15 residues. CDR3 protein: CATRGEREGYNEQFF. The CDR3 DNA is TGCGCAACCCGAGGGGAGCGGGAGGGGTACAATGAGCAGTTCTTC.

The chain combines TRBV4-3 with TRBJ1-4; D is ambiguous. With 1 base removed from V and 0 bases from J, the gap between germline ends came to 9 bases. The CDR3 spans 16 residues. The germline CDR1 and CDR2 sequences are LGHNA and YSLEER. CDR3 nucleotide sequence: TGCGCCAGCAGCCAAGGGACGCCCGCAACTAATGAAAAACTGTTTTTT. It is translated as CASSQGTPATNEKLFF.

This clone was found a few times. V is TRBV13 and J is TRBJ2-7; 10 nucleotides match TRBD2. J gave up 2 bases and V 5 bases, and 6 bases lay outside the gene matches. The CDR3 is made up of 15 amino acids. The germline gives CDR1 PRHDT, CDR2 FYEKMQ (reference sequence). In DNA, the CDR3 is TGTGCCAGCAGCCTTAGCGGGAGGACCCCCTACGAGCAGTACTTC. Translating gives CASSLSGRTPYEQYF.

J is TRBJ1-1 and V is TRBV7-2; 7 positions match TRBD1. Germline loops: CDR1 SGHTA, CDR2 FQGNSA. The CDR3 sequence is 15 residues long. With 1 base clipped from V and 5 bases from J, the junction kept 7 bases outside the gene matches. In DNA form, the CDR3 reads TGTGCCAGCAGCTTAGATGTAGGGGGCCGGACTGAAGCTTTCTTT. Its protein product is CASSLDVGGRTEAFF.

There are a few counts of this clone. CDR3 loop: CASSLTPNIYNEQFF. The CDR3 nucleotides read TGTGCCAGCAGCTTAACCCCAAACATCTACAATGAGCAGTTCTTC. The chain links TRBV7-3 to TRBJ2-1; D remains unclear. Germline V gene sequence: CDR1 SGHTA, CDR2 FQGTGA. CDR3 length equals 15 residues. V was trimmed by 0 bases and J by 3 bases, leaving 9 bases between them.

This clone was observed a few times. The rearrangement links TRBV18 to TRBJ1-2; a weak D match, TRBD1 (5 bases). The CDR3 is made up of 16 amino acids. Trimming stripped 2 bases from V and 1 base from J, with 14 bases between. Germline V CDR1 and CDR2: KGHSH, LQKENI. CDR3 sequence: CASSPIDRGINYGYTF. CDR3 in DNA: TGTGCCAGCTCACCAATCGATCGGGGCATTAACTATGGCTACACCTTC. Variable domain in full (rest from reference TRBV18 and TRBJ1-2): NAGVMQNPRHLVRRRGQEARLRCSPMKGHSHVYWYRQLPEEGLKFMVYLQKENIIDESGMPKERFSAEFPKEGPSILRIQQVVRGDSAAYFCASSPIDRGINYGYTFGSGTRLTVV.

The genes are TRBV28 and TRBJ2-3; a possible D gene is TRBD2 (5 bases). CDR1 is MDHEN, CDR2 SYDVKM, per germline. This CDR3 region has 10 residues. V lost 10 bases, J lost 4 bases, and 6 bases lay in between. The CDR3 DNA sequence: TGTGCCATTAGCGCAGATACGCAGTATTTT. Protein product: CAISADTQYF.

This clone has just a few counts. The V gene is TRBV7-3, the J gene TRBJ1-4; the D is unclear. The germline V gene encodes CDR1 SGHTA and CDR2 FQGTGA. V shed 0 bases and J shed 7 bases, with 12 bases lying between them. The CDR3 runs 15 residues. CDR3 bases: TGTGCCAGCAGCTTAACTGGGGTTTTAGGTGAAAAACTGTTTTTT. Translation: CASSLTGVLGEKLFF.

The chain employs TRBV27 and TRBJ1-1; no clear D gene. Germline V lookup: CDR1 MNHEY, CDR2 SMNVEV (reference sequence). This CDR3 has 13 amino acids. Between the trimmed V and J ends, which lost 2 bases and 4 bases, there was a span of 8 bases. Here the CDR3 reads CASSLRATTEAFF. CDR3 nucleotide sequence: TGTGCCAGCAGTTTAAGGGCTACCACTGAAGCTTTCTTT.

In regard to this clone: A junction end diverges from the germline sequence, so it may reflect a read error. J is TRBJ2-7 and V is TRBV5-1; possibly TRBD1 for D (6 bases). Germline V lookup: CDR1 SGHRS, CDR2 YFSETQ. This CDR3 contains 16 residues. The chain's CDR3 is CASSSTGSTGRSSSDF. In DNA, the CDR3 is TGCGCCAGCAGCTCCACAGGGTCCACGGGGCGTAGCTCATCCGACTTC.

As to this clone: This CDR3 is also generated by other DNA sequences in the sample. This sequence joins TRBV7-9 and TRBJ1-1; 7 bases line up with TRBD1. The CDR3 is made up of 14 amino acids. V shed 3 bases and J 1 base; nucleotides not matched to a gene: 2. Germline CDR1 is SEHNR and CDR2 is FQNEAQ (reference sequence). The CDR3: CASSFGTANTEAFF. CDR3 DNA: TGTGCCAGCAGCTTCGGGACAGCGAACACTGAAGCTTTCTTT. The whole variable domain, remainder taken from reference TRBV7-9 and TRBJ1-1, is DTGVSQNPRHKITKRGQNVTFRCDPISEHNRLYWYRQTLGQGPEFLTYFQNEAQLEKSRLLSDRFSAERPKGSFSTLEIQRTEQGDSAMYLCASSFGTANTEAFFGQGTRLTVV.

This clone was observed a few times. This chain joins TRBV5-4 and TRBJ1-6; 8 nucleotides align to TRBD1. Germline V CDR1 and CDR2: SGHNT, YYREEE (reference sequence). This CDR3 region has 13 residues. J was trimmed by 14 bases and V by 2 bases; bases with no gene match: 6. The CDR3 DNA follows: TGTGCCAGCAGCTTACTACAGGGGGAGGCCCTCCACTTT. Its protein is CASSLLQGEALHF. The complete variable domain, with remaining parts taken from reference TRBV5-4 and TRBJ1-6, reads ETGVTQSPTHLIKTRGQQVTLRCSSQSGHNTVSWYQQALGQGPQFIFQYYREEENGRGNFPPRFSGLQFPNYSSELNVNALELDDSALYLCASSLLQGEALHFGNGTRLTVT.

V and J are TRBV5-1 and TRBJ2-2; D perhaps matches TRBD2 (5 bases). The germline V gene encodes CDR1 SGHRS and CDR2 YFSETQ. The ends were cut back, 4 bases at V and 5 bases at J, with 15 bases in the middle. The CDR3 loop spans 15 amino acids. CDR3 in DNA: TGCGCCAGCAGCCCACTAGGGAGTTATACCGGGGAGCTGTTTTTT. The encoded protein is CASSPLGSYTGELFF.